A single sample is the source of the 25 T cell receptor beta chains below, sequenced in a study of shared clonotypes between healthy human individuals. Assay used: immunoSEQ multiplex PCR; TCRdb lists only in-frame clones, some missing. This sample has 2.5 million or so clones, with roughly 92% found just once. The sequencing input was naive CD4+ T cells sorted from blood. The subset was: CD45RA+ positively selected. All receptors come from a man aged 18-30 years in good health.

The chain couples TRBV7-2 to TRBJ1-3, with 10 bases that match TRBD1. This CDR3 has 17 residues. The ends lost 1 base at V and 0 bases at J; junction bases unmatched: 3. The germline V gene encodes CDR1 SGHTA and CDR2 FQGNSA. The CDR3 here is CASSLVGTGDSGNTIYF. The CDR3 DNA reads as TGTGCCAGCAGCTTAGTGGGGACAGGGGACTCTGGAAACACCATATATTTT.

As for this clone: Other DNA sequences in the sample encode the same CDR3. V is TRBV10-3 and J is TRBJ2-7; 11 bases match TRBD1. The CDR3 is 15 amino acids. After removal of 6 bases from V and 2 bases from J, the junction contained 6 bases not matched to a gene. CDR1 is ENHRY and CDR2 is SYGVKD in the germline V gene. In nucleotides, the CDR3 is TGTGCCATCAGCGATGGGACAGGGGGGGCCTACGAGCAGTACTTC. Protein sequence: CAISDGTGGAYEQYF.

V and J are TRBV5-4 and TRBJ2-4, with D possibly matching TRBD1 (8 bases). Germline CDR1 reads SGHNT; CDR2 reads YYREEE (reference sequence). CDR3 length: 14 amino acids. Trimming shortened V by 4 bases and J by 6 bases, and 14 bases separated the two germline ends. The CDR3 region is CASSQDREGNIQYF. The CDR3, as DNA: TGTGCCAGCAGCCAGGACAGGGAGGGAAACATTCAGTACTTC.

The CDR3 DNA reads TGCGCCAGCAGTCAACCCGAAACCTACGAGCAGTACTTC. Amino acids: CASSQPETYEQYF. The J gene is TRBJ2-7, the V gene TRBV23-1; the D is unclear. TRBV23-1 is given ORF status, its function remaining uncertain. Trimming removed 2 bases at V and 2 bases at J, with 7 bases between. The CDR3 consists of 13 residues.

This clone was counted a single time. This chain connects TRBV6-9 to TRBJ2-5; D uncertain. Deletions cut 0 bases from V and 2 bases from J, with 10 bases between. The CDR3 is 15 residues long. Germline CDR1 is MNHGY and CDR2 is SVAAGI. CDR3 sequence reads: CASSYSWKAQETQYF. The CDR3 DNA reads TGTGCCAGCAGTTATTCGTGGAAGGCGCAAGAGACCCAGTACTTC.

J is TRBJ1-4 and V is TRBV9; D ambiguous. This CDR3 has 14 residues. CDR1 and CDR2 (germline): SGDLS, YYNGEE. Trimming removed 7 bases from V and 4 bases from J, with 14 bases in between. The CDR3 is CASGKEPLNEKLFF. CDR3 DNA: TGTGCCAGCGGGAAGGAACCCCTTAATGAAAAACTGTTTTTT. The full variable domain, in which reference TRBV9 and TRBJ1-4 provide the parts outside the CDR3, is DSGVTQTPKHLITATGQRVTLRCSPRSGDLSVYWYQQSLDQGLQFLIQYYNGEERAKGNILERFSAQQFPDLHSELNLSSLELGDSALYFCASGKEPLNEKLFFGSGTQLSVL.

The chain recombines TRBV7-3 with TRBJ2-5, with a possible D match to TRBD2 (5 bases). Germline V lookup: CDR1 SGHTA, CDR2 FQGTGA. CDR3 length: 15 amino acids. V lost 2 bases and J lost 4, with 14 bases in between. CDR3 coding DNA: TGTGCCAGCAGCTTAGGTCGCGGGCTTCTAGAGACCCAGTACTTC. This gives the protein CASSLGRGLLETQYF.

The chain carries TRBV27 and TRBJ2-2; TRBD1 is a possible D gene (6 bases). V was shortened by 9 bases and J by 3 bases, with 11 bases between the two germline ends. CDR1 is MNHEY and CDR2 is SMNVEV in the germline V gene (reference sequence). The CDR3 has 13 residues. The CDR3 bases are TGTGCCAGAAGGGGGAAGGACACCGGGGAGCTGTTTTTT. This sequence encodes CARRGKDTGELFF.

Of note for this clone: In the same sample, other DNA sequences code for this CDR3. The chain has TRBV5-1 and TRBJ2-7, with 7 bases identical to TRBD1. This CDR3 is built from 13 residues. Per the germline V gene, CDR1 is SGHRS and CDR2 is YFSETQ. V lost 4 bases to trimming and J lost 3 bases; unmatched junction nucleotides: 4. CDR3 region: CASSLDRLYEQYF. CDR3 DNA sequence: TGCGCCAGCAGCCTGGACAGGCTCTACGAGCAGTACTTC.

The chain employs TRBV4-1 and TRBJ2-2; 11 bases match TRBD2. This CDR3 comprises 20 residues. Trimming cost V 0 bases and J 1 base; bases outside gene matches: 10. Germline values: CDR1 MGHRA, CDR2 YSYEKL. CDR3 in amino acids: CASSQDEGLAGGRNTGELFF. In nucleotides, the CDR3 is TGCGCCAGCAGCCAAGATGAGGGTCTAGCGGGGGGAAGGAACACCGGGGAGCTGTTTTTT.

The sample holds one count of this clone. One end of the junction is discordant with germline, which a read error may explain. The chain combines TRBV7-7 with TRBJ2-2, with no clear D. The CDR3 extends over 12 amino acids. Germline V CDR1 and CDR2: SSHAT, FNYEAQ (reference sequence). CDR3 in DNA: TGTGCTAGCAGCTTATCCGGCGGGGAGCTGTTTTTT. Encoded protein: CASSLSGGELFF.

The chain links TRBV11-2 to TRBJ1-2; 9 bases agree with TRBD1. The CDR3 is made up of 18 amino acids. J gave up 3 bases and V 5 bases, and 16 bases lay outside the gene matches. Germline values: CDR1 SGHAT, CDR2 FQNNGV. The CDR3 nucleotides are TGTGCCAGCAGCCCGATTAGGACAGGGGATTCTTCATACTATGGCTACACCTTC. It codes for CASSPIRTGDSSYYGYTF.

The chain carries TRBV27 and TRBJ1-5, with a tentative D call TRBD1 (5 bases). Trimming cost V 5 bases and J 1 base, with 9 bases left between them. This CDR3 has 14 residues. Germline CDR1 and CDR2: MNHEY and SMNVEV (reference sequence). The CDR3 nucleotides read TGTGCCAGCAGTCAAGACAGAAGCAATCAGCCCCAGCATTTT. This gives the protein CASSQDRSNQPQHF.

The V call is TRBV2, the J call TRBJ1-5, with D perhaps matching TRBD1 (6 bases). The CDR3 is made up of 14 amino acids. Trimming stripped 8 bases from V and 7 bases from J, with 18 bases between. CDR1 is SNHLY and CDR2 is FYNNEI in the germline V gene. The CDR3 loop reads CASSDIQGRQPQHF. The CDR3 coding sequence is TGTGCCAGCTCCGATATACAGGGAAGGCAGCCCCAGCATTTT.

V and J are TRBV18 and TRBJ1-2; D is unresolved. The V gene's germline CDR1 is KGHSH and CDR2 LQKENI. Trimming took off 1 base at V and 6 bases at J, with 9 bases between the two ends. The CDR3 is made up of 13 amino acids. CDR3 sequence: CASSPRWTDGYTF. CDR3 sequence (DNA): TGTGCCAGCTCACCACGGTGGACGGATGGCTACACCTTC.

Comment on this clone: The same CDR3 also results from other DNA sequences found in this sample. The chain is built from TRBV19 and TRBJ2-7, with no clear D. Germline CDR1 is LNHDA and CDR2 is SQIVND (reference sequence). The V end lost 3 bases, the J end lost 0 bases, and 9 bases lay between the germline ends. The CDR3 consists of 14 residues. The chain's CDR3 is CASSIGGSSYEQYF. CDR3 in DNA: TGTGCCAGTAGTATCGGCGGTTCCTCCTACGAGCAGTACTTC.

The rearrangement links TRBV4-3 to TRBJ1-6; D unresolved. Germline values: CDR1 LGHNA, CDR2 YSLEER. With 0 bases removed from V and 0 bases from J, the gap between germline ends came to 9 bases. CDR3 length equals 17 residues. The CDR3 loop reads CASSQDRASSYNSPLHF. The CDR3 DNA is TGCGCCAGCAGCCAAGATCGGGCGAGCTCCTATAATTCACCCCTCCACTTT.

The chain combines TRBV2 with TRBJ2-7; D unclear. The CDR3 has 16 residues. The germline V and J ends were trimmed by 6 bases and 3 bases, with 21 bases remaining between them. Germline loops: CDR1 SNHLY, CDR2 FYNNEI. In DNA form, the CDR3 reads TGTGCCAGCAGCCCCACCCTCATCGGCTCTATCTACGAGCAGTACTTC. Encoded protein: CASSPTLIGSIYEQYF.

V usage is TRBV19 and J usage is TRBJ1-4, with D maybe TRBD1 (6 bases). Trimming cost V 3 bases and J 3 bases, with 14 bases left between them. Germline lookup yields CDR1 LNHDA and CDR2 SQIVND (reference sequence). CDR3 length: 16 amino acids. The DNA of the CDR3 is TGTGCCAGTAGTATGGGCCAGGGGAGGTCTAATGAAAAACTGTTTTTT. Translation: CASSMGQGRSNEKLFF.

This chain links TRBV25-1 with TRBJ2-5; D might be TRBD2 (5 bases). Trimming removed 1 base from V and 2 bases from J, with 14 bases in between. The CDR3 covers 16 residues. Germline-derived CDR1 and CDR2 are MGHDK and SYGVNS. The CDR3 loop is CASSELGVASQETQYF. CDR3 DNA sequence: TGTGCCAGCAGTGAATTAGGAGTAGCGAGTCAAGAGACCCAGTACTTC.

The chain has TRBV15 and TRBJ1-5, with D tentatively TRBD1 (5 bases). The CDR3 length is 16 residues. CDR1 and CDR2 from the germline V gene are LNHNV and YYDKDF (reference sequence). V lost 0 bases and J lost 5, with 14 bases in between. The CDR3 nucleotides are TGTGCCACCAGCAGAGATTTTACCGGGGGAGATCAGCCCCAGCATTTT. Translation gives CATSRDFTGGDQPQHF.

The chain links TRBV2 to TRBJ1-1; 7 bases line up with TRBD1. The CDR3 sequence is 14 residues long. Germline V gene lookup returns CDR1 SNHLY and CDR2 FYNNEI. J gave up 11 bases and V 4 bases, and 13 bases lay outside the gene matches. Written as DNA, the CDR3 is TGTGCCAGCAGTGGCACCACCGTAGGGGGCGAGGCTTTCTTT. This sequence encodes CASSGTTVGGEAFF.

This chain uses TRBV4-1 with TRBJ1-5, with D uncertain. The CDR3 has 16 amino acids. Germline assignment: CDR1 MGHRA and CDR2 YSYEKL. V gave up 3 bases and J gave up 10 bases, with 22 bases separating them. The CDR3 spells CASSQLFGPGFEPQHF. The CDR3 bases are TGCGCCAGCAGCCAGTTGTTCGGACCGGGATTTGAACCCCAGCATTTT.

The chain carries TRBV9 and TRBJ2-2; D not resolved. The germline V gene has CDR1 SGDLS and CDR2 YYNGEE. The CDR3 has 13 residues. V was clipped by 0 bases and J by 6 bases, with 6 bases between them. In DNA form, the CDR3 reads TGTGCCAGCAGCGTAGTAAAGTCCGGGGAGCTGTTTTTT. It specifies CASSVVKSGELFF.

This rearrangement joins TRBV19 to TRBJ1-2; D possibly corresponds to TRBD1 (5 bases). The V end lost 3 bases, the J end lost 2 bases, and 16 bases lay between the germline ends. This CDR3 has 16 amino acids. The germline V gene has CDR1 LNHDA and CDR2 SQIVND (reference sequence). The DNA of the CDR3 is TGTGCCAGTAGTATTGCAGGGAATGGAATGAACTATGGCTACACCTTC. It yields the protein CASSIAGNGMNYGYTF.